Shown below are 23 T cell receptor beta chains from a single sample sequenced in a study of cytomegalovirus exposure and HLA in healthy donors. 60 Vbeta and 13 Jbeta primers were used in PCR. Assay used: immunoSEQ multiplex PCR; TCRdb lists only in-frame clones, some missing. Of some 200,000 clones in the sample, approximately 59% were seen once. The sequenced sample consisted of PBMCs. The source of these receptors is a man aged 40-50 years in good health and CMV-seronegative.

The chain couples TRBV19 to TRBJ2-1, with 10 bases lining up with TRBD2. This CDR3 is built from 16 residues. Germline V lookup: CDR1 LNHDA, CDR2 SQIVND (reference sequence). Germline trimming cut 4 bases from V and 6 bases from J; bases unmatched to any gene: 9. CDR3 nucleotide sequence: TGTGCCAGTAGTACCAGAAGAGCGGGAGGGATCAATGAGCAGTTCTTC. Residues: CASSTRRAGGINEQFF.

The V call is TRBV6-5, the J call TRBJ1-1; 9 nucleotides agree with TRBD1. Germline V gene data show CDR1 as MNHEY and CDR2 as SVGAGI. With 6 bases clipped from V and 7 bases from J, the junction kept 6 bases outside the gene matches. The CDR3 extends over 13 amino acids. The CDR3 loop reads CASRSTGGREAFF. The CDR3 DNA follows: TGTGCCAGCAGGTCAACAGGGGGCCGTGAAGCTTTCTTT.

In this sample, this clone turned up once. This chain links TRBV7-2 with TRBJ1-2; the D gene is possibly TRBD1 (6 bases). V lost 5 bases and J 4 bases, leaving 11 bases between the germline ends. The CDR3 covers 13 residues. Germline V gives CDR1 SGHTA, CDR2 FQGNSA. Written as DNA, the CDR3 is TGTGCCAGCAGCCCCCGGGACATCTATGGCTACACCTTC. Translated, it gives CASSPRDIYGYTF. The whole variable domain, remainder taken from reference TRBV7-2 and TRBJ1-2, is GAGVSQSPSNKVTEKGKDVELRCDPISGHTALYWYRQSLGQGLEFLIYFQGNSAPDKSGLPSDRFSAERTGGSVSTLTIQRTQQEDSAVYLCASSPRDIYGYTFGSGTRLTVV.

V gene TRBV19 combines with J gene TRBJ2-2; D remains unclear. CDR3 length: 14 residues. Germline V lookup: CDR1 LNHDA, CDR2 SQIVND (reference sequence). Deletions cut 2 bases from V and 2 bases from J, with 6 bases between. DNA for the CDR3: TGTGCCAGTAGTATAAGAGAAAACACCGGGGAGCTGTTTTTT. It is translated as CASSIRENTGELFF.

This clone appeared once. This sequence joins TRBV2 and TRBJ2-3; 9 nucleotides match TRBD2. This CDR3 contains 14 residues. Per the germline V gene, CDR1 is SNHLY and CDR2 is FYNNEI. V shed 10 bases, J shed 4 bases, and the junction held 9 bases outside the gene matches. The CDR3 sequence: CATKGRLAADTQYF. The CDR3, as DNA: TGTGCCACCAAGGGAAGACTAGCGGCAGATACGCAGTATTTT.

In DNA form, the CDR3 reads TGTGCCAGCAGCTTGGTGTCTCTACCTGTTGCAGGTTTCGGCTACACCTTC. Its translation is CASSLVSLPVAGFGYTF. V is TRBV5-8 and J is TRBJ1-2; D ambiguous. The V gene lost 0 bases and the J gene lost 8 bases, with 23 bases spanning the gap. CDR1 is SGHTS, CDR2 YDEGEE, per germline. The length of the CDR3 is 17 residues.

CDR3 sequence (DNA): TGTGCCAGCAGCTTACAGGACATAAACGAGCAGTACTTC. Residues: CASSLQDINEQYF. The gene calls are TRBV7-9 and TRBJ2-7; D might be TRBD1 (5 bases). V was shortened by 2 bases and J by 5 bases, with 10 bases between the two germline ends. This CDR3 spans 13 amino acids. Germline assignment: CDR1 SEHNR and CDR2 FQNEAQ (reference sequence).

The chain couples TRBV2 to TRBJ2-1; D is unclear. CDR1 is SNHLY and CDR2 is FYNNEI in the germline V gene. V was pared by 3 bases and J by 5 bases, with 11 bases between. The CDR3 has 14 residues. This CDR3 is CASSDRRLNNEQFF. The CDR3 DNA is TGTGCCAGCAGTGACCGACGACTTAACAATGAGCAGTTCTTC.

As regards this clone: Additional DNA sequences in this sample encode the identical CDR3. The V and J genes are TRBV9 and TRBJ2-1; 11 bases agree with TRBD2. Germline assignment: CDR1 SGDLS and CDR2 YYNGEE. V trimming: 2 bases; J trimming: 5 bases; junction bases outside the gene matches: 3. This CDR3 contains 15 residues. CDR3: CASSVTSGGHNEQFF. The DNA of the CDR3 is TGTGCCAGCAGCGTCACTAGCGGGGGACACAATGAGCAGTTCTTC.

The J gene is TRBJ1-2, the V gene TRBV7-2; possibly TRBD1 for D (5 bases). This CDR3 region has 13 residues. The V gene's germline CDR1 is SGHTA and CDR2 FQGNSA. V dropped 4 bases and J dropped 8 bases, with 14 bases sitting between them. The CDR3 loop is CASSSVREGGYTF. In DNA, the CDR3 is TGTGCCAGCAGCTCAGTCAGGGAAGGAGGCTACACCTTC. Full variable domain (outside the CDR3, taken from reference TRBV7-2 and TRBJ1-2): GAGVSQSPSNKVTEKGKDVELRCDPISGHTALYWYRQSLGQGLEFLIYFQGNSAPDKSGLPSDRFSAERTGGSVSTLTIQRTQQEDSAVYLCASSSVREGGYTFGSGTRLTVV.

The chain couples TRBV25-1 to TRBJ2-3; 12 bases map to TRBD2. Per the germline V gene, CDR1 is MGHDK and CDR2 is SYGVNS. CDR3 length equals 16 residues. V was clipped by 5 bases and J by 0 bases; unmatched bases: 3. This chain's CDR3 is CASSSTSGGSTDTQYF. DNA for the CDR3: TGTGCCAGCAGTAGTACTAGCGGGGGGAGCACAGATACGCAGTATTTT. Using reference TRBV25-1 and TRBJ2-3 for the parts outside the CDR3, the full variable domain is EADIYQTPRYLVIGTGKKITLECSQTMGHDKMYWYQQDPGMELHLIHYSYGVNSTEKGDLSSESTVSRIRTEHFPLTLESARPSHTSQYLCASSSTSGGSTDTQYFGPGTRLTVL.

This clone was detected only a few times. The chain has TRBV6-5 and TRBJ2-1; D might be TRBD2 (5 bases). CDR3 length: 16 amino acids. V gave up 2 bases and J gave up 0 bases, with 11 bases separating them. In germline, CDR1 is MNHEY, CDR2 SVGAGI. CDR3 loop: CASSYEGGFSYNEQFF. DNA for the CDR3: TGTGCCAGCAGTTACGAGGGCGGGTTCTCCTACAATGAGCAGTTCTTC.

The chain has TRBV25-1 and TRBJ2-5, with 9 bases matching TRBD1. The CDR3 length is 14 residues. Germline V CDR1 and CDR2: MGHDK, SYGVNS. Germline trimming cut 3 bases from V and 3 bases from J; bases unmatched to any gene: 2. The CDR3 nucleotides read TGTGCCAGCAGTGACCGACAGGGGGAAGAGACCCAGTACTTC. Amino acids: CASSDRQGEETQYF. The full variable domain, completed using reference TRBV25-1 and TRBJ2-5, is EADIYQTPRYLVIGTGKKITLECSQTMGHDKMYWYQQDPGMELHLIHYSYGVNSTEKGDLSSESTVSRIRTEHFPLTLESARPSHTSQYLCASSDRQGEETQYFGPGTRLLVL.

The chain recombines TRBV21-1 with TRBJ2-7; the table's D call of TRBD2 was not tested on the DNA. TRBV21-1 is classified as a pseudogene. The CDR3 spans 13 residues. The CDR3 spells CARRAGLGYEQYF. CDR3 nucleotides: TGTGCCAGAAGGGCGGGCCTCGGCTACGAGCAGTACTTC.

The V call is TRBV13, the J call TRBJ2-2; the match to TRBD2 covers 8 bases. Per the germline V gene, CDR1 is PRHDT and CDR2 is FYEKMQ (reference sequence). J lost 5 bases, V lost 3 bases, and 11 bases had no gene match. The CDR3 is 17 amino acids. The CDR3 protein is CASSFEYLKRETGELFF. DNA for the CDR3: TGTGCCAGCAGCTTCGAGTACCTCAAGCGGGAGACCGGGGAGCTGTTTTTT.

The chain carries TRBV4-1 and TRBJ2-7, with D possibly matching TRBD1 (6 bases). The V end lost 1 base, the J end lost 3 bases, and 13 bases lay between the germline ends. The CDR3 runs 15 residues. Germline lookup yields CDR1 MGHRA and CDR2 YSYEKL. CDR3 sequence reads: CASSQVGRGNYEQYF. The CDR3 DNA is TGCGCCAGCAGCCAAGTGGGCAGGGGCAACTACGAGCAGTACTTC.

The rearrangement uses TRBV27 and TRBJ2-5; weak D call: TRBD1 (5 bases). V dropped 5 bases and J dropped 1 base, with 11 bases sitting between them. The CDR3 length is 14 residues. Germline CDR1 reads MNHEY; CDR2 reads SMNVEV (reference sequence). The CDR3 DNA reads as TGTGCCAGCAGTCCACAGGTCCTCCAAGAGACCCAGTACTTC. As protein: CASSPQVLQETQYF.

The J gene is TRBJ2-3, the V gene TRBV7-6; 13 nucleotides line up with TRBD2. V lost 5 bases and J lost 7; bases outside the gene matches: 6. Germline V gene lookup returns CDR1 SGHVS and CDR2 FNYEAQ. The CDR3 totals 15 residues. Here the CDR3 DNA reads TGTGCCAGCAGCCGGACTAGCGGGGGTACAAATACGCAGTATTTT. Its protein is CASSRTSGGTNTQYF. The whole variable domain, filled in from reference TRBV7-6 and TRBJ2-3, reads GAGVSQSPRYKVTKRGQDVALRCDPISGHVSLYWYRQALGQGPEFLTYFNYEAQQDKSGLPNDRFSAERPEGSISTLTIQRTEQRDSAMYRCASSRTSGGTNTQYFGPGTRLTVL.

This clone appeared a few times. V is TRBV19 and J is TRBJ2-3; TRBD2 agrees at 7 bases. The CDR3 sequence is 16 residues long. Trimming at V came to 6 bases and at J to 1 base, leaving 10 bases not matched to a gene. Per the germline V gene, CDR1 is LNHDA and CDR2 is SQIVND (reference sequence). The CDR3, as DNA: TGTGCCAGTAGCCCTCGAAGCGGGACCGGCACAGATACGCAGTATTTT. Translation gives CASSPRSGTGTDTQYF. The full variable domain, completed using reference TRBV19 and TRBJ2-3, is DGGITQSPKYLFRKEGQNVTLSCEQNLNHDAMYWYRQDPGQGLRLIYYSQIVNDFQKGDIAEGYSVSREKKESFPLTVTSAQKNPTAFYLCASSPRSGTGTDTQYFGPGTRLTVL.

The chain links TRBV5-1 to TRBJ1-5; 9 bases line up with TRBD1. V was pared by 4 bases and J by 7 bases, with 9 bases of the junction left unmatched. Germline V gene sequence: CDR1 SGHRS, CDR2 YFSETQ. CDR3 length: 15 amino acids. The CDR3 loop reads CASSPADRGEQPQHF. CDR3 DNA sequence: TGCGCCAGCAGCCCTGCGGACAGGGGCGAACAGCCCCAGCATTTT.

The rearrangement links TRBV6-5 to TRBJ1-5, with 7 bases aligning to TRBD1. Germline V gives CDR1 MNHEY, CDR2 SVGAGI. This CDR3 is built from 15 residues. J gave up 4 bases and V 4 bases, and 7 bases lay outside the gene matches. DNA for the CDR3: TGTGCCAGCAGTTTACAGGGGTGGGAGAATCAGCCCCAGCATTTT. Translated: CASSLQGWENQPQHF.

This chain joins TRBV6-6 and TRBJ2-7; 8 positions agree with TRBD1. V shed 6 bases, J shed 0 bases, and the junction held 7 bases outside the gene matches. The germline CDR1 and CDR2 sequences are MNHNY and SVGAGI (reference sequence). The length of the CDR3 is 15 residues. This CDR3 is CASRGGQESSYEQYF. CDR3 DNA sequence: TGTGCCAGCAGGGGGGGACAGGAGAGCTCCTACGAGCAGTACTTC.

CDR3 amino acids: CSVERTATYGYTF. The CDR3, as DNA: TGCAGCGTTGAACGGACAGCCACCTATGGCTACACCTTC. The gene calls are TRBV29-1 and TRBJ1-2, with a tentative D call TRBD1 (6 bases). This CDR3 has 13 residues. V lost 2 bases to trimming and J lost 4 bases, with 11 bases between them. Germline V gene lookup returns CDR1 SQVTM and CDR2 ANQGSEA.